The rows below give T cell receptor beta chains drawn from one sample of a study of cytomegalovirus exposure and HLA in healthy donors. Using immunoSEQ multiplex PCR, the repertoire was profiled, and TCRdb retains in-frame clones only, with some absent. The table includes 85,000 to 120,000 clones, approximately 64% detected once. Sequenced material: PBMCs. The receptor set was obtained from a human donor in good health. CDR3s include the opening cysteine and the closing phenylalanine or tryptophan. The D gene is left open where the match is weak. Only part of the rows carry a size: once, few, many, or a class if the clone is expanded.

D: TRBD1; size: once; V: TRBV27; J: TRBJ1-4; DNA: TGTGCCAGCAGGTCGACAGGGGAGCGTGGTGAAAAACTGTTTTTT; CDR3: CASRSTGERGEKLFF
D: -; size: -; V: TRBV27; J: TRBJ2-3; DNA: TGTGCCAGCAGTTTATCAGTCTCAGGCAGCACAGATACGCAGTATTTT; CDR3: CASSLSVSGSTDTQYF
D: TRBD1; size: once; V: TRBV27; J: TRBJ2-7; DNA: TGTGCCAGCAGTCCCCCCTCGGGACAGGGATCCTACGAGCAGTACTTC; CDR3: CASSPPSGQGSYEQYF
D: -; size: -; V: TRBV28; J: TRBJ1-4; DNA: TGTGCCAGCAGTGTCCTTGAAAAACTGTTTTTT; CDR3: CASSVLEKLFF
D: -; size: -; V: TRBV7-6; J: TRBJ2-7; DNA: TGTGCCAGCACCGAGGGCCCTGCAGGGGATGGTGACGAGCAGTACTTC; CDR3: CASTEGPAGDGDEQYF
D: TRBD2; size: -; V: TRBV7-9; J: TRBJ2-3; DNA: TGTGCCAGCACCGACACCAAGCGGGAGGGAACCGCAGATACGCAGTATTTT; CDR3: CASTDTKREGTADTQYF
D: -; size: once; V: TRBV4-1; J: TRBJ1-1; DNA: TGCGCCAGCAGCCAAGGGCCGCTAGACACTGAAGCTTTCTTT; CDR3: CASSQGPLDTEAFF
D: -; size: once; V: TRBV11-1; J: TRBJ1-4; DNA: TGTGCCAGCAATAATCTCGGGGGAAAATCTAATGAAAAACTGTTTTTT; CDR3: CASNNLGGKSNEKLFF
D: TRBD1; size: -; V: TRBV28; J: TRBJ1-2; DNA: TGTGCCAGCAGTCCAGGGGGACGGCTTACTTATGGCTACACCTTC; CDR3: CASSPGGRLTYGYTF
D: TRBD2; size: once; V: TRBV2; J: TRBJ2-1; DNA: TGTGCCAGCAGTTTGCGGGAGACATACAATGAGCAGTTCTTC; CDR3: CASSLRETYNEQFF
D: TRBD2; size: -; V: TRBV10-1; J: TRBJ2-2; DNA: TGCGCCAGCAGTAGGACTAGCAGGCCCGGGGAGCTGTTTTTT; CDR3: CASSRTSRPGELFF
D: -; size: -; V: TRBV20-1; J: TRBJ1-1; DNA: TGCAGTGCTGAACAGGGCTTGGCTTTCTTT; CDR3: CSAEQGLAFF
D: TRBD2; size: -; V: TRBV30; J: TRBJ2-3; DNA: TGTGCCTGGAGTGTCGGGACTAGCGGGAGCACAGATACGCAGTATTTT; CDR3: CAWSVGTSGSTDTQYF
D: -; size: -; V: TRBV5-8; J: TRBJ2-3; DNA: TGTGCCAGCAGGGATCCCGGGAGAACGAATACGCAGTATTTT; CDR3: CASRDPGRTNTQYF
D: -; size: -; V: TRBV5-1; J: TRBJ1-3; DNA: TGCGCCAGCAGCTCGCTGGAGGGTTCCTCTGGAAACACCATATATTTT; CDR3: CASSSLEGSSGNTIYF
D: TRBD1; size: -; V: TRBV4-1; J: TRBJ2-7; DNA: TGCGCCAGCAGCCTAGGTGGGCAGGGGGCCTTCGGGTCCCACGAGCAGTACTTC; CDR3: CASSLGGQGAFGSHEQYF
D: TRBD1; size: few; V: TRBV27; J: TRBJ2-5; DNA: TGTGCCAGCAGACCTGGGGACAGGATGGATGAGACCCAGTACTTC; CDR3: CASRPGDRMDETQYF
D: TRBD1; size: -; V: TRBV7-9; J: TRBJ2-1; DNA: TGTGCCAGCAGCTACCCCGACAGGGGGCTGGATAATGAGCAGTTCTTC; CDR3: CASSYPDRGLDNEQFF
D: TRBD2; size: -; V: TRBV5-1; J: TRBJ2-1; DNA: TGCGCCAGCAGCTTGGAAGCTAGCGGGAGGGCCGCTGAGCAGTTCTTC; CDR3: CASSLEASGRAAEQFF
D: TRBD2; size: -; V: TRBV2; J: TRBJ2-1; DNA: TGTGCCTGTCAGTCTAGCGGGGGTATTAGGAATGAGCAGTTCTTC; CDR3: CACQSSGGIRNEQFF
D: -; size: few; V: TRBV6-5; J: TRBJ2-7; DNA: TGTGCCAGCAGTTCCCCCAGGGGAGGGTCCTACGAGCAGTACTTC; CDR3: CASSSPRGGSYEQYF
D: -; size: -; V: TRBV6-5; J: TRBJ1-6; DNA: TGTGCCAGCAGTTACTCCGGGCGGACTCATTCACCCCTCCACTTT; CDR3: CASSYSGRTHSPLHF
D: TRBD1; size: -; V: TRBV15; J: TRBJ1-2; DNA: TGTGCCACCAGCAGAGTCGGCAGGGGGAACGGCTACACCTTC; CDR3: CATSRVGRGNGYTF
D: TRBD1; size: -; V: TRBV30; J: TRBJ1-2; DNA: TGTGCCTCCCAGGGGGCTCGGTATGGCTACACCTTC; CDR3: CASQGARYGYTF
D: TRBD1; size: -; V: TRBV27; J: TRBJ2-1; DNA: TGTGCCAGCAGTTCCAAAACAGGGGTTTCCTACAATGAGCAGTTCTTC; CDR3: CASSSKTGVSYNEQFF
D: -; size: -; V: TRBV7-2; J: TRBJ2-1; DNA: TGTGCCAGCAGCACATCCTACAATGAGCAGTTCTTC; CDR3: CASSTSYNEQFF
D: -; size: -; V: TRBV7-9; J: TRBJ2-1; DNA: TGTGCCAGCAGCTTAGGGACTAACTACAATGAGCAGTTCTTC; CDR3: CASSLGTNYNEQFF
D: -; size: -; V: TRBV5-1; J: TRBJ2-1; DNA: TGCGCCAGCAGCTCCTCTAGTACCTACAATGAGCAGTTCTTC; CDR3: CASSSSSTYNEQFF
D: -; size: -; V: TRBV11-2; J: TRBJ2-3; DNA: TGTGCCAGCAGCTATGGCAGGGAGGTAGATACGCAGTATTTT; CDR3: CASSYGREVDTQYF
D: TRBD1; size: -; V: TRBV7-9; J: TRBJ2-2; DNA: TGTGCCAGCAGCGATCGGGACAGGGTTGTCGGGGAGCTGTTTTTT; CDR3: CASSDRDRVVGELFF
D: -; size: -; V: TRBV4-1; J: TRBJ2-7; DNA: TGCGCCAGCAGCCAACTGCGCACCAGGGGTTTCTATTACGAGCAGTACTTC; CDR3: CASSQLRTRGFYYEQYF
D: TRBD1; size: once; V: TRBV28; J: TRBJ2-7; DNA: TGTGCCAGCAGCACCAGGGGGCTAGGATCCTACGAGCAGTACTTC; CDR3: CASSTRGLGSYEQYF
D: -; size: once; V: TRBV4-2; J: TRBJ2-7; DNA: TGTGCCAGCAGCCAAGGAACTAGCAGTTCCTACGAGCAGTACTTC; CDR3: CASSQGTSSSYEQYF
D: TRBD1; size: -; V: TRBV9; J: TRBJ2-2; DNA: TGTGCCAGCAGCGTATCCGGGACAGGCTACACCGGGGAGCTGTTTTTT; CDR3: CASSVSGTGYTGELFF
D: -; size: few; V: TRBV18; J: TRBJ2-1; DNA: TGTGCCAGCTCACCCGAACAGGCTTCCTACAATGAGCAGTTCTTC; CDR3: CASSPEQASYNEQFF
D: -; size: -; V: TRBV5-6; J: TRBJ2-7; DNA: TGTGCCAGCAGCTTGACTAGGTTAGGGTACGAGCAGTACTTC; CDR3: CASSLTRLGYEQYF
D: TRBD1; size: -; V: TRBV5-4; J: TRBJ1-2; DNA: TGTGCCAGCAGCGTAGACAGGGTCTATGGCTACACCTTC; CDR3: CASSVDRVYGYTF
D: TRBD1; size: -; V: TRBV5-6; J: TRBJ2-7; DNA: TGTGCCAGCAGCTTCTATGGGACAGTCCATGGCGCCTACGAGCAGTACTTC; CDR3: CASSFYGTVHGAYEQYF
D: TRBD1; size: once; V: TRBV20-1; J: TRBJ1-1; DNA: TGCAGTGCCCCGGACAGGGGTGAAGCTTTCTTT; CDR3: CSAPDRGEAFF
D: -; size: -; V: TRBV5-8; J: TRBJ1-4; DNA: TGTGCCAGCAGCCTCTCCCGGGCAACTAATGAAAAACTGTTTTTT; CDR3: CASSLSRATNEKLFF
D: TRBD2; size: -; V: TRBV5-1; J: TRBJ2-3; DNA: TGCGCCAGCAGCCCACTAGCGGGAGCTGCAGATACGCAGTATTTT; CDR3: CASSPLAGAADTQYF
D: TRBD2; size: -; V: TRBV6-4; J: TRBJ2-3; DNA: TGTGCCAGCAGCGAACGAGGAGCGGGAGGGCTTGATACGCAGTATTTT; CDR3: CASSERGAGGLDTQYF
D: TRBD2; size: once; V: TRBV7-2; J: TRBJ2-1; DNA: TGTGCCAGCAGCTTAACCGCGGGAGGGTCCCCCTACAATGAGCAGTTCTTC; CDR3: CASSLTAGGSPYNEQFF
D: -; size: -; V: TRBV5-6; J: TRBJ1-1; DNA: TGTGCCAGCAGCTACCAACAGACAGATAAAGCTTTCTTT; CDR3: CASSYQQTDKAFF
D: -; size: -; V: TRBV4-1; J: TRBJ2-2; DNA: TGCGCCAGCAGCCACAACTCCGCCGTCGGGGAGCTGTTTTTT; CDR3: CASSHNSAVGELFF